The 24 T cell receptor beta chains presented below share a single source sample, sequenced in a study of CD8 T cells in Susac syndrome. RNA, at about 0.5 to 1 ug, was reverse transcribed with random hexamers. TCRdb re-called the immunoSEQ multiplex PCR reads with MiXCR, one entry per CDR3 protein. The sample has some 200,000 distinct CDR3 sequences; approximately 94% are singletons. Specimen: CD4+ T cells from PBMCs. These receptors came from a human donor with Susac syndrome.

The chain joins TRBV5-1 to TRBJ2-1; D not certain. Germline V gene data show CDR1 as SGHRS and CDR2 as YFSETQ. This CDR3 has 14 residues. Between the trimmed V and J ends, which lost 2 bases and 13 bases, there was a span of 19 bases. The CDR3 region has the DNA TGCGCCAGCAGCTTTGAAGTGGACGACTCAATACAGTTCTTC. Translated, it gives CASSFEVDDSIQFF.

This chain links TRBV20-1 with TRBJ2-5; no firm D call. V was pared by 6 bases and J by 4 bases, with 6 bases between. CDR1 is DFQATT, CDR2 SNEGSKA, per germline (reference sequence). CDR3 length equals 10 residues. CDR3 coding DNA: TGCAGTGCCCTAGGAGAGACCCAGTACTTC. It translates to CSALGETQYF.

The CDR3 is CASSLDSAQAEQFF. In nucleotides, the CDR3 is TGTGCCAGCAGCTTAGATTCCGCGCAGGCGGAGCAGTTCTTC. The chain combines TRBV7-3 with TRBJ2-1; D gene unclear. The CDR3 is 14 amino acids. The V gene lost 2 bases and the J gene lost 10 bases, with 15 bases spanning the gap. The V gene's germline CDR1 is SGHTA and CDR2 FQGTGA.

The rearrangement joins TRBV7-3 to TRBJ1-1; a possible D gene is TRBD1 (6 bases). Per the germline V gene, CDR1 is SGHTA and CDR2 is FQGTGA. The CDR3 length is 14 residues. V dropped 1 base and J dropped 3 bases, with 9 bases sitting between them. The CDR3 DNA reads TGTGCCAGCAGCTTAAGTGGGGGCTACACTGAAGCTTTCTTT. Protein: CASSLSGGYTEAFF.

This chain connects TRBV10-2 to TRBJ2-3; 11 nucleotides align to TRBD2. Per germline, CDR1 WSHSY and CDR2 SAAADI. J was trimmed by 0 bases and V by 6 bases; bases with no gene match: 5. The CDR3 extends over 16 amino acids. For the CDR3, the DNA is TGCGCCAGCAGCGCGGGGACTAGCGGAAGCACAGATACGCAGTATTTT. Translating gives CASSAGTSGSTDTQYF.

V is TRBV2 and J is TRBJ2-3; 14 bases align to TRBD2. V shed 4 bases, J shed 6 bases, and the junction held 9 bases outside the gene matches. CDR1 SNHLY and CDR2 FYNNEI come from the germline V gene. The CDR3 length is 17 residues. CDR3 in DNA: TGTGCCAGCAGTGCAGATTGGACTAGCGGGGGGAGGGATACGCAGTATTTT. Amino acids: CASSADWTSGGRDTQYF.

The V call is TRBV12-3 or TRBV12-4, the J call TRBJ1-1; D not resolved. Trimming shortened V by 5 bases and J by 4 bases, and 17 bases separated the two germline ends. The CDR3 covers 15 residues. The CDR3 DNA follows: TGTGCCAGCAGTCACGACCCCGCCGGAAGCACTGAAGCTTTCTTT. Its protein is CASSHDPAGSTEAFF.

The chain employs TRBV18 and TRBJ2-7; D tentatively reads TRBD1 or TRBD2 (5 bases each). CDR3 length: 16 residues. Trimming removed 3 bases from V and 2 bases from J, with 17 bases in between. Germline V gene sequence: CDR1 KGHSH, CDR2 LQKENI. The chain's CDR3 is CASSPLPGRQTYEQYF. The CDR3 region has the DNA TGTGCCAGCTCACCGCTACCGGGACGGCAAACCTACGAGCAGTACTTC.

This rearrangement joins TRBV18 to TRBJ1-6; possibly TRBD1 for D (5 bases). Trimming took 3 bases from V and 7 from J, leaving 10 bases between them. The CDR3 is made up of 14 amino acids. CDR1 and CDR2 (germline): KGHSH, LQKENI. CDR3 DNA: TGTGCCAGCTCACCCGGGACTGGGAATTCACCCCTCCACTTT. Encoded protein: CASSPGTGNSPLHF.

This clonotype has a single count. This chain connects TRBV30 to TRBJ1-1; D is possibly TRBD1 (6 bases). Trimming took 3 bases from V and 5 from J, leaving 16 bases between them. The length of the CDR3 is 14 residues. Per germline, CDR1 GTSNPN and CDR2 SVGIG (reference sequence). In DNA, the CDR3 is TGTGCCTGGAGCGGTAACAGGGCGGGAACTGAAGCTTTCTTT. This sequence encodes CAWSGNRAGTEAFF. The entire variable domain, with the rest obtained from reference TRBV30 and TRBJ1-1, is as follows: SQTIHQWPATLVQPVGSPLSLECTVEGTSNPNLYWYRQAAGRGLQLLFYSVGIGQISSEVPQNLSASRPQDRQFILSSKKLLLSDSGFYLCAWSGNRAGTEAFFGQGTRLTVV.

J is TRBJ1-6 and V is TRBV6-6; D gene ambiguous. Germline V gene data show CDR1 as MNHNY and CDR2 as SVGAGI (reference sequence). Trimming left V 8 bases short and J 7 bases short, with 15 bases between. The CDR3 is 14 residues long. DNA of the CDR3: TGTGCCAGCCGATCTGAACAGCAAAATTCACCCCTCCACTTT. This sequence encodes CASRSEQQNSPLHF.

The CDR3 sequence: CSASLPWRGDNTDTQYF. The CDR3 region has the DNA TGCAGTGCTAGTCTCCCTTGGCGGGGGGACAACACAGATACGCAGTATTTT. This chain links TRBV20-1 with TRBJ2-3; 8 bases line up with TRBD2. The germline CDR1 and CDR2 sequences are DFQATT and SNEGSKA (reference sequence). This CDR3 has 17 amino acids. J gave up 2 bases and V 3 bases, and 13 bases lay outside the gene matches.

The chain employs TRBV9 and TRBJ2-1, with D perhaps being TRBD1 or TRBD2 (6 bases each). Trimming removed 0 bases at V and 9 bases at J, with 31 bases between. This CDR3 region has 20 residues. The germline CDR1 and CDR2 sequences are SGDLS and YYNGEE. The chain's CDR3 is CASSVGLSEVGAGGQGEQFF. The CDR3 DNA is TGTGCCAGCAGCGTAGGTCTCTCGGAGGTCGGAGCCGGGGGCCAGGGTGAGCAGTTCTTC.

V is TRBV6-2 or TRBV6-3 and J is TRBJ2-1; TRBD1 matches at 7 bases. V dropped 6 bases and J dropped 6; count of bases not matched to a gene: 2. CDR3 length equals 12 residues. Germline loops: CDR1 MNHEY, CDR2 SVGEGT. Here the CDR3 reads CASRGGTNEQFF. The CDR3 coding sequence is TGTGCCAGCAGAGGGGGCACCAATGAGCAGTTCTTC.

The chain couples TRBV12-3 or TRBV12-4 to TRBJ2-7; D unclear. The CDR3 is made up of 13 amino acids. Trimming pared 1 base from V and 5 bases from J, leaving 9 bases between. The CDR3 sequence is CASSLGAINEQYF. The CDR3, as DNA: TGTGCCAGCAGTTTAGGGGCAATCAACGAGCAGTACTTC.

This rearrangement joins TRBV13 to TRBJ2-7, with a possible D match to TRBD2 (7 bases). Germline V gene sequence: CDR1 PRHDT, CDR2 FYEKMQ (reference sequence). The CDR3 extends over 13 amino acids. V lost 4 bases, J lost 4 bases, and 11 bases lay in between. The DNA for the CDR3 is TGTGCCAGCAGCTCGGGGGGCTATTACGAGCAGTACTTC. Translation: CASSSGGYYEQYF.

The chain is built from TRBV2 and TRBJ2-1; D perhaps matches TRBD1 (7 bases). This CDR3 has 15 amino acids. Germline CDR1 reads SNHLY; CDR2 reads FYNNEI. V was pared by 7 bases and J by 2 bases, with 15 bases between. CDR3 region: CASNDREVTYNEQFF. The CDR3 DNA sequence: TGTGCCAGCAATGACAGGGAGGTAACCTACAATGAGCAGTTCTTC.

The chain carries TRBV7-3 and TRBJ2-3; 7 nucleotides agree with TRBD1. The CDR3 spans 15 residues. The J segment lost 1 base and the V segment lost 0 bases, leaving 1 base of the junction unmatched. Germline lookup yields CDR1 SGHTA and CDR2 FQGTGA. The CDR3 DNA follows: TGTGCCAGCAGCTTAACCGGACAGGGCACAGATACGCAGTATTTT. Its protein is CASSLTGQGTDTQYF.

The CDR3 coding sequence is TGCAGCGTTGACAGAGGGCCTGGGGCCAACGTCCTGACTTTC. Its translation: CSVDRGPGANVLTF. The chain has TRBV29-1 and TRBJ2-6; the D gene is possibly TRBD2 (5 bases). There are 14 residues in the CDR3. Trimming left V 3 bases short and J 2 bases short, with 8 bases between. The V gene's germline CDR1 is SQVTM and CDR2 ANQGSEA.

The chain couples TRBV7-2 to TRBJ2-7; either TRBD1 or TRBD2 may fit D (6 bases each). Trimming removed 1 base from V and 6 bases from J, with 10 bases in between. The CDR3 runs 13 residues. Germline CDR1 SGHTA, CDR2 FQGNSA. The CDR3 reads CASSLEQGGEQYF. CDR3 coding DNA: TGTGCCAGCAGCTTAGAACAGGGAGGCGAGCAGTACTTC.

J is TRBJ2-5 and V is TRBV6-6, with TRBD1 matching over 7 bases. Germline lookup yields CDR1 MNHNY and CDR2 SVGAGI (reference sequence). This CDR3 spans 16 amino acids. V lost 2 bases, J lost 9 bases, and 15 bases stayed unmatched. CDR3 sequence: CASSYREGGAGVAQYF. CDR3 DNA: TGTGCCAGCAGTTACAGGGAAGGGGGCGCAGGAGTGGCCCAGTACTTC.

The V call is TRBV20-1, the J call TRBJ2-7, with D uncertain. The germline V gene encodes CDR1 DFQATT and CDR2 SNEGSKA (reference sequence). The CDR3 loop spans 11 amino acids. Trimming removed 2 bases at V and 6 bases at J, with 8 bases between. The CDR3: CSARPNSEQYF. The CDR3 region has the DNA TGCAGTGCTAGACCAAACAGCGAGCAGTACTTC.

V usage is TRBV6-5 and J usage is TRBJ2-7; 9 nucleotides match TRBD1. V gave up 4 bases and J gave up 3 bases; unmatched junction bases: 10. The CDR3 has 16 residues. CDR1 and CDR2 (germline): MNHEY, SVGAGI. CDR3 DNA sequence: TGTGCCAGCAGTTGGGACAGGGTGACGGGGAGCTACGAGCAGTACTTC. It specifies CASSWDRVTGSYEQYF.

V is TRBV23-1 and J is TRBJ1-5; TRBD1 is a possible D gene (6 bases). TRBV23-1 is annotated as an ORF whose role is uncertain. Trimming left V 6 bases short and J 6 bases short, with 9 bases between. The length of the CDR3 is 12 residues. CDR3 loop: CASRKQGQPQHF. The CDR3 nucleotides are TGCGCCAGCAGGAAACAGGGTCAGCCCCAGCATTTT.